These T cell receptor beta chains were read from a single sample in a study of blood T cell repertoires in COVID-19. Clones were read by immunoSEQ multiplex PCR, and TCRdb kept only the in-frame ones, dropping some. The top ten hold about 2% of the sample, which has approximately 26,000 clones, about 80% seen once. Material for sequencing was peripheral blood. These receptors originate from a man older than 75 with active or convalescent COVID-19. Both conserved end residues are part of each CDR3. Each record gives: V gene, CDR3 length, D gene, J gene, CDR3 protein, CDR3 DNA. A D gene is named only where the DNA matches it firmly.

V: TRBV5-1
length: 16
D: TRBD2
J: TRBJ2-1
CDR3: CASSRSLAGGPNEQFF
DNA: TGCGCCAGCAGCCGGTCACTAGCGGGAGGGCCTAATGAGCAGTTCTTC

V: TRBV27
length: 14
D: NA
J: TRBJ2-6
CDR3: CASSVNSGANVLTF
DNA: TGTGCCAGCAGTGTCAACTCTGGGGCCAACGTCCTGACTTTC

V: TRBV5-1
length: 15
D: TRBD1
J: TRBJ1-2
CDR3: CASSLGGQIFYGYTF
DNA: TGCGCCAGCAGCTTGGGGGGACAGATCTTTTATGGCTACACCTTC

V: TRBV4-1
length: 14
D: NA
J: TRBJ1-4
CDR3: CASSRGGGNEKLFF
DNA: TGCGCCAGCAGCCGGGGGGGAGGTAATGAAAAACTGTTTTTT

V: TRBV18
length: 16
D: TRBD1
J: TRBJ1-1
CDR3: CASSPLDRGAVTEAFF
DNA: TGTGCCAGCTCACCACTGGACAGGGGCGCGGTCACTGAAGCTTTCTTT

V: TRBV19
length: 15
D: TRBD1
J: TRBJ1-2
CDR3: CATKKGQGADYGYTF
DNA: TGTGCAACAAAAAAGGGGCAGGGGGCAGATTATGGCTACACCTTC

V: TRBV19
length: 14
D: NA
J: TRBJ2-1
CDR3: CASSNGLYYNEQFF
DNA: TGTGCCAGTAGTAACGGACTCTACTACAATGAGCAGTTCTTC

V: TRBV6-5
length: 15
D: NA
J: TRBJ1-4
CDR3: CASSYSGGVNEKLFF
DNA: TGTGCCAGCAGTTACTCCGGGGGTGTTAATGAAAAACTGTTTTTT

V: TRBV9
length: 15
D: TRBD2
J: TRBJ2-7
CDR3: CASSTAGTSGSEQYF
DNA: TGTGCCAGCAGCACCGCCGGGACTAGCGGAAGTGAGCAGTACTTC

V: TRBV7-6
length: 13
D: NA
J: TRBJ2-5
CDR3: CASSPDSQETQYF
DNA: TGTGCCAGCAGCCCGGACAGCCAAGAGACCCAGTACTTC

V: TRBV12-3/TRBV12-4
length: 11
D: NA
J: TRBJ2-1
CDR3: CASSPTVEQFF
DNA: TGTGCCAGCAGCCCCACGGTGGAGCAGTTCTTC

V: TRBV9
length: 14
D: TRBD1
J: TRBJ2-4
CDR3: CASSAGTGRNIQYF
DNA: TGTGCCAGCAGCGCCGGGACAGGGAGGAACATTCAGTACTTC

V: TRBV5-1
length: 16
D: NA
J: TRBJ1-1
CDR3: CASSLQGNSMNTEAFF
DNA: TGCGCCAGCAGCTTACAGGGAAATTCGATGAACACTGAAGCTTTCTTT

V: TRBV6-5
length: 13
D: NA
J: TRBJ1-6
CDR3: CASRPGPGGTLHF
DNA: TGTGCCAGCAGACCAGGCCCCGGAGGGACCCTCCACTTT